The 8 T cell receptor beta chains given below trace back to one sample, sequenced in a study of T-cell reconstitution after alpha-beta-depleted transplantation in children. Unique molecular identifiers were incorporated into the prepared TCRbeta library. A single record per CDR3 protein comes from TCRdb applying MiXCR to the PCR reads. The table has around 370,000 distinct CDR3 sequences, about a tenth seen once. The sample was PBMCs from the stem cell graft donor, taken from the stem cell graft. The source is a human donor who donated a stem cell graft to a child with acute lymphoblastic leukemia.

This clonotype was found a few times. The CDR3 spells CASSLGGADNEQFF. CDR3 DNA sequence: TGTGCCAGCAGTTTGGGGGGGGCGGACAATGAGCAGTTCTTC. This chain joins TRBV27 and TRBJ2-1; D may be TRBD2 (7 bases). Germline V gene lookup returns CDR1 MNHEY and CDR2 SMNVEV (reference sequence). The CDR3 sequence is 14 residues long. V was clipped by 3 bases and J by 5 bases, with 11 bases between them.

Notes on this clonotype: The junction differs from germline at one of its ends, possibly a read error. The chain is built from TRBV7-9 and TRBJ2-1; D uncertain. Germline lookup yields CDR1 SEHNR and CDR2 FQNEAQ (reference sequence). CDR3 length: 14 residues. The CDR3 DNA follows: TGTGCCACCAGCTCCACCCCCAGCAGGTCTGAGCAGTTCTTC. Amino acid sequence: CATSSTPSRSEQFF. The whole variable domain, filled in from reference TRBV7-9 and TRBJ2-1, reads DTGVSQNPRHKITKRGQNVTFRCDPISEHNRLYWYRQTLGQGPEFLTYFQNEAQLEKSRLLSDRFSAERPKGSFSTLEIQRTEQGDSAMYLCATSSTPSRSEQFFGPGTRLTVL.

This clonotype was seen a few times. This chain's CDR3 is CAISGEPSSYEQYF. The CDR3 bases are TGTGCCATCAGTGGGGAACCCAGCTCCTACGAGCAGTACTTC. The rearrangement joins TRBV10-3 to TRBJ2-7; D gene ambiguous. The germline V gene has CDR1 ENHRY and CDR2 SYGVKD. The V gene lost 4 bases and the J gene lost 0 bases, with 10 bases spanning the gap. CDR3 size: 14 residues.

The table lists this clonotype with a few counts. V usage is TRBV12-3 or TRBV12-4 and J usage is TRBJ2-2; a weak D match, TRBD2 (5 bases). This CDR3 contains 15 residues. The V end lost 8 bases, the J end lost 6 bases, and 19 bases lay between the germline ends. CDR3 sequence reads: CASGSGITIAGELFF. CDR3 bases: TGTGCCAGCGGGTCCGGGATCACGATTGCCGGGGAGCTGTTTTTT.

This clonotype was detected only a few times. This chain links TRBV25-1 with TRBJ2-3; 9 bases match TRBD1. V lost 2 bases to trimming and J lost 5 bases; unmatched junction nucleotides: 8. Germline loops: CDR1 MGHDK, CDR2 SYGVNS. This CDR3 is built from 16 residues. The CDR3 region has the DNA TGTGCCAGCAGTGAAGGAACAGGGGGCCGGGGAGATACGCAGTATTTT. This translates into CASSEGTGGRGDTQYF.

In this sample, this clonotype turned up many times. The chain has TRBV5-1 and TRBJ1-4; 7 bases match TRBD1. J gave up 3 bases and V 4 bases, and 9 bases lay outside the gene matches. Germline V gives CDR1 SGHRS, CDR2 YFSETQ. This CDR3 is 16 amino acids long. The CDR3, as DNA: TGCGCCAGCAGCATATCCACAGGGGTGGCTAATGAAAAACTGTTTTTT. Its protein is CASSISTGVANEKLFF.

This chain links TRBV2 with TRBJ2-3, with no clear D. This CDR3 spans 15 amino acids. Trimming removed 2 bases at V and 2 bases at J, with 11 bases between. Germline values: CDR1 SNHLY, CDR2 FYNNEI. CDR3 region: CASSERLPPTDTQYF. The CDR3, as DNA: TGTGCCAGCAGTGAACGATTGCCGCCCACAGATACGCAGTATTTT.

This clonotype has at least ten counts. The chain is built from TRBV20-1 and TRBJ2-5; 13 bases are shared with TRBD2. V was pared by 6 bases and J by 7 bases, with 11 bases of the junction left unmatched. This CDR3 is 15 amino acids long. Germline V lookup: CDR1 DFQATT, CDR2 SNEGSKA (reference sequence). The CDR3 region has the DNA TGCAGTGCATCACTAGCGGGAGGGCCATTTCGGACCCAGTACTTC. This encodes CSASLAGGPFRTQYF.